Below, 18 T cell receptor beta chains from the same sample are listed, as sequenced in a study of shared clonotypes between healthy human individuals. Using immunoSEQ multiplex PCR, the repertoire was profiled, and TCRdb retains in-frame clones only, with some absent. The table includes more than 400,000 clones, 96% detected once. The sequenced sample was naive CD4+ T cells sorted from blood. Documented subset: CD45RA+ positively selected. The receptors were sampled from a woman in her thirties in good health.

This chain connects TRBV7-6 to TRBJ2-7; 9 bases line up with TRBD1. Germline CDR1 is SGHVS and CDR2 is FNYEAQ. The CDR3 length is 17 residues. After removal of 2 bases from V and 5 bases from J, the junction contained 13 bases not matched to a gene. The CDR3 spells CASSLYPSGQGAHEQYF. For the CDR3, the DNA is TGTGCCAGCAGCTTATATCCATCGGGACAGGGTGCCCACGAGCAGTACTTC.

This clone was seen a single time. The V and J genes are TRBV2 and TRBJ2-1; the match to TRBD2 covers 9 bases. The CDR3 contains 14 residues. Trimming at V came to 4 bases and at J to 8 bases, leaving 6 bases not matched to a gene. Germline values: CDR1 SNHLY, CDR2 FYNNEI. CDR3 bases: TGTGCCAGCAGTGGGTGGGGACTAGCCGATGAGCAGTTCTTC. Its protein product is CASSGWGLADEQFF.

The J gene is TRBJ2-1, the V gene TRBV7-3; maybe TRBD2 (6 bases). CDR1 is SGHTA, CDR2 FQGTGA, per germline. The CDR3 consists of 16 residues. V was cut by 5 bases and J by 5 bases, with 19 bases left in between. Written as DNA, the CDR3 is TGTGCCAGCAGCCAGGACGGCGGGGTGGGGGACAATGAGCAGTTCTTC. This translates into CASSQDGGVGDNEQFF. The full variable domain, in which reference TRBV7-3 and TRBJ2-1 provide the parts outside the CDR3, is GAGVSQTPSNKVTEKGKYVELRCDPISGHTALYWYRQSLGQGPEFLIYFQGTGAADDSGLPNDRFFAVRPEGSVSTLKIQRTERGDSAVYLCASSQDGGVGDNEQFFGPGTRLTVL.

This chain links TRBV29-1 with TRBJ2-7; 8 bases fit TRBD1. J gave up 7 bases and V 7 bases, and 9 bases lay outside the gene matches. Looked up from germline, CDR1 is SQVTM and CDR2 is ANQGSEA. CDR3 size: 12 residues. CDR3 sequence: CSGARGLEEQYF. CDR3 in DNA: TGCAGCGGAGCCAGGGGGCTGGAAGAGCAGTACTTC.

V and J are TRBV2 and TRBJ2-5, with D tentatively TRBD1 (5 bases). Germline V gene sequence: CDR1 SNHLY, CDR2 FYNNEI. Trimming pared 2 bases from V and 7 bases from J, leaving 17 bases between. This CDR3 comprises 15 residues. This CDR3 reads CASSETGQDFGTQYF. The CDR3 DNA is TGTGCCAGCAGTGAAACAGGACAAGATTTCGGGACCCAGTACTTC.

V gene TRBV5-1 combines with J gene TRBJ2-1; a weak D match, TRBD1 (6 bases). V lost 4 bases, J lost 1 base, and 18 bases lay in between. The length of the CDR3 is 17 residues. Germline assignment: CDR1 SGHRS and CDR2 YFSETQ. For the CDR3, the DNA is TGCGCCAGCAGCCCAAGCAGGGACACTGCTTCCTACAATGAGCAGTTCTTC. As protein: CASSPSRDTASYNEQFF.

A note on this clone: Other DNA variants within this sample encode the same CDR3. This rearrangement joins TRBV5-4 to TRBJ1-3; D perhaps matches TRBD1 (5 bases). Trimming removed 1 base at V and 2 bases at J, with 7 bases between. This CDR3 contains 14 residues. The germline gives CDR1 SGHNT, CDR2 YYREEE (reference sequence). The DNA of the CDR3 is TGTGCCAGCAGCTTGCAGGGTGCTGGAAACACCATATATTTT. Translated, it gives CASSLQGAGNTIYF. The full variable domain, rest sourced from reference TRBV5-4 and TRBJ1-3, is ETGVTQSPTHLIKTRGQQVTLRCSSQSGHNTVSWYQQALGQGPQFIFQYYREEENGRGNFPPRFSGLQFPNYSSELNVNALELDDSALYLCASSLQGAGNTIYFGEGSWLTVV.

This clone was picked up one time. V gene TRBV14 combines with J gene TRBJ2-1; no clear D. CDR1 is SGHDN and CDR2 is FVKESK in the germline V gene. The V gene lost 8 bases and the J gene lost 8 bases, with 13 bases spanning the gap. This CDR3 has 12 residues. Here the CDR3 reads CASVGWSDEQFF. The CDR3 bases are TGTGCCAGCGTCGGATGGAGCGATGAGCAGTTCTTC.

The J gene is TRBJ1-4, the V gene TRBV28, with D perhaps matching TRBD1 (6 bases). Germline CDR1 reads MDHEN; CDR2 reads SYDVKM. There are 14 residues in the CDR3. The germline V and J ends were trimmed by 6 bases and 7 bases, with 15 bases remaining between them. For the CDR3, the DNA is TGTGCCAGCAGGCCACAGGGAGGCGTTGAAAAACTGTTTTTT. Residues: CASRPQGGVEKLFF.

The chain has TRBV28 and TRBJ2-1; 8 nucleotides match TRBD1. Germline CDR1 and CDR2: MDHEN and SYDVKM. This CDR3 contains 16 residues. V shed 3 bases and J 5 bases; nucleotides not matched to a gene: 9. The DNA of the CDR3 is TGTGCCAGCAGTTTTCAGCCCCGGACAGGGAACAATGAGCAGTTCTTC. Encoded protein: CASSFQPRTGNNEQFF.

Regarding this clone: Compared with germline, one end of the junction differs, possibly owing to a read error. The rearrangement uses TRBV6-6 and TRBJ2-7; TRBD2 aligns across 14 bases. Germline V gene sequence: CDR1 MNHNY, CDR2 SVGAGI (reference sequence). The CDR3 spans 13 residues. The CDR3 sequence is CASRGLAGDEEHF. The CDR3, as DNA: TGTGCCAGCAGGGGACTAGCGGGAGACGAGGAGCACTTC.

This chain joins TRBV6-1 and TRBJ2-7, with 9 bases aligning to TRBD2. Looked up from germline, CDR1 is MNHNS and CDR2 is SASEGT. The CDR3 loop spans 15 amino acids. Trimming removed 4 bases from V and 4 bases from J; junction bases left unmatched: 8. CDR3 sequence reads: CASSVLAGRLYEQYF. The CDR3 DNA sequence: TGTGCCAGCAGTGTACTAGCGGGCCGTCTTTACGAGCAGTACTTC.

The chain carries TRBV25-1 and TRBJ2-7, with D perhaps matching TRBD1 or TRBD2 (5 bases each). CDR3 length: 15 residues. The germline V gene has CDR1 MGHDK and CDR2 SYGVNS. V was trimmed by 3 bases and J by 6 bases, leaving 18 bases between them. CDR3 nucleotides: TGTGCCAGCAGTGATTATGGGACCCCTTTTTCCGAGCAGTACTTC. The encoded protein is CASSDYGTPFSEQYF.

This chain's CDR3 is CASTPPGSLYEQYF. For the CDR3, the DNA is TGTGCCAGCACCCCCCCGGGGTCGTTATACGAGCAGTACTTC. The gene calls are TRBV28 and TRBJ2-7, with a tentative D call TRBD2 (5 bases). Trimming stripped 7 bases from V and 4 bases from J, with 17 bases between. The CDR3 totals 14 residues. The germline CDR1 and CDR2 sequences are MDHEN and SYDVKM.

This sequence joins TRBV15 and TRBJ2-7; D not certain. Looked up from germline, CDR1 is LNHNV and CDR2 is YYDKDF (reference sequence). The CDR3 contains 14 residues. Trimming pared 0 bases from V and 3 bases from J, leaving 9 bases between. CDR3 residues: CATSRDLENYEQYF. Written as DNA, the CDR3 is TGTGCCACCAGCAGAGATCTCGAAAACTACGAGCAGTACTTC.

The chain carries TRBV30 and TRBJ1-4; TRBD1 agrees at 7 bases. The CDR3 is 15 residues long. The germline CDR1 and CDR2 sequences are GTSNPN and SVGIG (reference sequence). V was clipped by 2 bases and J by 4 bases; unmatched bases: 7. The CDR3 bases are TGTGCCTGGAGTAGGGTAGGGACAGTTAATGAAAAACTGTTTTTT. As protein: CAWSRVGTVNEKLFF.

The CDR3 loop reads CASSLGQGEAFF. The CDR3 nucleotides read TGTGCCAGCTCACTCGGACAAGGTGAAGCTTTCTTT. This chain connects TRBV18 to TRBJ1-1, with a weak D call TRBD1 (5 bases). V lost 4 bases, J lost 7 bases, and 10 bases lay in between. CDR1 and CDR2 (germline): KGHSH, LQKENI. The CDR3 length is 12 residues.

The J gene is TRBJ1-2, the V gene TRBV27; TRBD1 aligns across 7 bases. CDR3 length: 15 residues. The germline V gene has CDR1 MNHEY and CDR2 SMNVEV (reference sequence). V trimming: 6 bases; J trimming: 4 bases; junction bases outside the gene matches: 11. The CDR3 protein is CASSPSGTVFYGYTF. The CDR3 DNA is TGTGCCAGCAGCCCGTCCGGGACAGTTTTCTATGGCTACACCTTC.